These 13 T cell receptor beta chains originate from one sample sequenced in a study of blood T cell repertoires in COVID-19. Data came from immunoSEQ multiplex PCR; TCRdb stores just in-frame clones and leaves some out. Altogether 490,000 or so clones are present, more than 85% being singletons, with the ten largest covering 6.5% to 9.5%. The sample taken for sequencing was PBMCs or T cells enriched from blood (not recorded which). These receptors were collected from a woman in her sixties or seventies who had recovered from COVID-19.

The chain has TRBV5-1 and TRBJ1-4, with D tentatively TRBD1 (6 bases). Germline V CDR1 and CDR2: SGHRS, YFSETQ. The CDR3 consists of 16 residues. V was cut by 0 bases and J by 7 bases, with 16 bases left in between. Written as DNA, the CDR3 is TGCGCCAGCAGCTTGGCCGCGGGCAGGGGCCGTGAAAAACTGTTTTTT. This translates into CASSLAAGRGREKLFF. The full variable domain, its missing parts supplied by reference TRBV5-1 and TRBJ1-4, is KAGVTQTPRYLIKTRGQQVTLSCSPISGHRSVSWYQQTPGQGLQFLFEYFSETQRNKGNFPGRFSGRQFSNSRSEMNVSTLELGDSALYLCASSLAAGRGREKLFFGSGTQLSVL.

The CDR3 loop is CASSSGPNTGELFF. Written as DNA, the CDR3 is TGCGCCAGCAGCTCAGGCCCGAACACCGGGGAGCTGTTTTTT. J is TRBJ2-2 and V is TRBV5-1; D uncertain. The CDR3 covers 14 residues. V lost 3 bases and J 0 bases, leaving 6 bases between the germline ends. In germline, CDR1 is SGHRS, CDR2 YFSETQ.

The rearrangement uses TRBV5-1 and TRBJ1-5; unclear D gene. V dropped 0 bases and J dropped 2 bases, with 9 bases sitting between them. CDR1 is SGHRS and CDR2 is YFSETQ in the germline V gene. The CDR3 is made up of 15 amino acids. CDR3: CASSLEPLGNQPQHF. The CDR3 DNA reads as TGCGCCAGCAGCTTGGAGCCCTTGGGCAATCAGCCCCAGCATTTT. Using reference TRBV5-1 and TRBJ1-5 for the parts outside the CDR3, the full variable domain is KAGVTQTPRYLIKTRGQQVTLSCSPISGHRSVSWYQQTPGQGLQFLFEYFSETQRNKGNFPGRFSGRQFSNSRSEMNVSTLELGDSALYLCASSLEPLGNQPQHFGDGTRLSIL.

V usage is TRBV5-1 and J usage is TRBJ2-3; D perhaps matches TRBD1 (6 bases). CDR3 length: 15 amino acids. Trimming took off 0 bases at V and 1 base at J, with 9 bases between the two ends. Germline CDR1 and CDR2: SGHRS and YFSETQ. The DNA of the CDR3 is TGCGCCAGCAGCTTGGGGGCAGGGGGCACAGATACGCAGTATTTT. It translates to CASSLGAGGTDTQYF.

This sequence joins TRBV6-5 and TRBJ1-5; a weak D match, TRBD1 (5 bases). The germline gives CDR1 MNHEY, CDR2 SVGAGI. There are 14 residues in the CDR3. Trimming cost V 11 bases and J 2 bases, with 16 bases left between them. The CDR3 loop is CAQDGGDGNQPQHF. In nucleotides, the CDR3 is TGTGCCCAAGATGGGGGGGACGGCAATCAGCCCCAGCATTTT.

This chain links TRBV30 with TRBJ1-6, with D possibly TRBD1 on 6 matching bases. Germline loops: CDR1 GTSNPN, CDR2 SVGIG (reference sequence). Trimming pared 4 bases from V and 9 bases from J, leaving 10 bases between. The CDR3 contains 12 residues. The CDR3 loop is CAWNHRVSPLHF. CDR3 nucleotide sequence: TGTGCCTGGAACCACAGGGTTTCACCCCTCCACTTT.

This chain uses TRBV5-1 with TRBJ2-1; the D is unclear. Trimming removed 4 bases at V and 7 bases at J, with 30 bases between. The CDR3 has 19 residues. Germline CDR1 and CDR2: SGHRS and YFSETQ. The CDR3 loop is CASSPISGSSAIVVNEQFF. The CDR3 bases are TGCGCCAGCAGCCCCATTTCCGGTTCGTCAGCGATCGTGGTGAATGAGCAGTTCTTC.

The chain recombines TRBV7-9 with TRBJ2-3; 12 bases match TRBD2. With V trimmed by 6 bases and J by 2 bases, 12 bases remained unmatched. This CDR3 region has 18 residues. Germline CDR1 is SEHNR and CDR2 is FQNEAQ (reference sequence). The CDR3, as DNA: TGTGCCAGCAGGAATAGGGAACTAGCGGGGGGAAACACAGATACGCAGTATTTT. As protein: CASRNRELAGGNTDTQYF.

J is TRBJ1-2 and V is TRBV4-1; D possibly corresponds to TRBD1 (5 bases). The CDR3 length is 16 residues. Germline lookup yields CDR1 MGHRA and CDR2 YSYEKL. V was cut by 0 bases and J by 4 bases, with 15 bases left in between. The CDR3 DNA reads TGCGCCAGCAGCCAAGACAGGGCCCCCGGGGGCTATGGCTACACCTTC. It yields the protein CASSQDRAPGGYGYTF.

This clone is a singleton in its sample. This sequence joins TRBV10-2 and TRBJ1-2; 10 positions match TRBD1. V lost 8 bases, J lost 2 bases, and 2 bases stayed unmatched. The CDR3 runs to 13 residues. CDR1 is WSHSY, CDR2 SAAADI, per germline. The CDR3 DNA follows: TGCGCCAGCGGGGGACAGGGGAACTATGGCTACACCTTC. This codes for CASGGQGNYGYTF.

The chain links TRBV14 to TRBJ2-7, with a weak D call TRBD2 (5 bases). Trimming removed 1 base at V and 7 bases at J, with 11 bases between. Germline loops: CDR1 SGHDN, CDR2 FVKESK. This CDR3 spans 13 amino acids. The CDR3 loop is CASSQGWTHEQYF. CDR3 nucleotides: TGTGCCAGCAGCCAAGGATGGACTCATGAGCAGTACTTC.

The CDR3 sequence is CASSRIQGNQPQHF. The CDR3 DNA reads TGTGCCAGCAGCCGGATACAGGGAAATCAGCCCCAGCATTTT. This sequence joins TRBV6-5 and TRBJ1-5; maybe TRBD1 (6 bases). The germline CDR1 and CDR2 sequences are MNHEY and SVGAGI. The CDR3 runs to 14 residues. V was trimmed by 6 bases and J by 4 bases, leaving 13 bases between them.

The genes are TRBV2 and TRBJ1-6; possible D gene TRBD1, 5 bases. The CDR3 sequence is 16 residues long. V gave up 6 bases and J gave up 6 bases, with 18 bases separating them. Germline loops: CDR1 SNHLY, CDR2 FYNNEI. The CDR3 sequence is CASSPTDSTINSPLHF. The CDR3 DNA is TGTGCCAGCAGCCCCACCGACAGTACCATTAATTCACCCCTCCACTTT. Variable domain in full (rest from reference TRBV2 and TRBJ1-6): EPEVTQTPSHQVTQMGQEVILRCVPISNHLYFYWYRQILGQKVEFLVSFYNNEISEKSEIFDDQFSVERPDGSNFTLKIRSTKLEDSAMYFCASSPTDSTINSPLHFGNGTRLTVT.